The next 9 T cell receptor beta chains were all read from a single sample in a study of blood T cells in healthy people across ages. Through a sample-barcoded 5' primer and a J-beta primer mix, a second PCR was run for about 6 to 11 cycles. TCRdb redid the calling of the 5' RACE reads with MiXCR, one entry per CDR3 protein. Here the sample spans 650,000 to 800,000 distinct CDR3 sequences, under 45% being singletons. The specimen sequenced was blood. The receptors were sampled from a man aged 55-75 years in good health.

The J gene is TRBJ1-5, the V gene TRBV20-1; TRBD1 might be the D (5 bases). Looked up from germline, CDR1 is DFQATT and CDR2 is SNEGSKA (reference sequence). V lost 4 bases, J lost 11 bases, and 21 bases lay in between. The CDR3 loop spans 14 amino acids. The CDR3 DNA follows: TGCAGTGCTAACCCCCGGGACCGGGAAAGGACCCAGCATTTT. The encoded protein is CSANPRDRERTQHF.

This clonotype occurred a few times. J is TRBJ2-1 and V is TRBV29-1; unclear D gene. V was trimmed by 2 bases and J by 5 bases, leaving 7 bases between them. Looked up from germline, CDR1 is SQVTM and CDR2 is ANQGSEA. CDR3 length: 12 residues. DNA for the CDR3: TGCAGCGTTGAACGGAAACACAATGAGCAGTTCTTC. Its protein product is CSVERKHNEQFF.

This clonotype came up a few times. The chain joins TRBV20-1 to TRBJ1-6; D ambiguous. The CDR3 consists of 12 residues. The germline V and J ends were trimmed by 4 bases and 4 bases, with 5 bases remaining between them. Per the germline V gene, CDR1 is DFQATT and CDR2 is SNEGSKA (reference sequence). CDR3: CSAKGYNSPLHF. The CDR3 coding sequence is TGCAGTGCTAAAGGGTATAATTCACCCCTCCACTTT.

V gene TRBV7-2 combines with J gene TRBJ2-7; 7 bases align to TRBD1. J was trimmed by 12 bases and V by 1 base; bases with no gene match: 12. CDR1 SGHTA and CDR2 FQGNSA come from the germline V gene. This CDR3 has 14 amino acids. The CDR3: CASSLELMVGQPYF. The CDR3 coding sequence is TGTGCCAGCAGCTTAGAACTAATGGTGGGACAGCCGTACTTC.

This clonotype was observed a handful of times. This chain connects TRBV9 to TRBJ1-6; 7 positions agree with TRBD1. Germline CDR1 reads SGDLS; CDR2 reads YYNGEE. V shed 3 bases, J shed 9 bases, and the junction held 6 bases outside the gene matches. CDR3 length: 14 residues. The CDR3 nucleotides read TGTGCCAGCAGCGCGGGACAGTCCGGTTCACCCCTCCACTTT. Translation gives CASSAGQSGSPLHF.

This clonotype was counted ten times or more. The chain recombines TRBV20-1 with TRBJ2-3; 15 bases are shared with TRBD2. The CDR3 covers 15 residues. J lost 7 bases, V lost 5 bases, and 7 bases had no gene match. From germline, CDR1 is DFQATT and CDR2 SNEGSKA (reference sequence). The CDR3 region has the DNA TGCAGTGCTCCCCGGACTAGCGGGGGGGTGAATACGCAGTATTTT. Its translation is CSAPRTSGGVNTQYF.

The rearrangement links TRBV20-1 to TRBJ2-3; 7 bases agree with TRBD2. CDR1 DFQATT and CDR2 SNEGSKA come from the germline V gene (reference sequence). J lost 2 bases, V lost 3 bases, and 14 bases had no gene match. The length of the CDR3 is 17 residues. DNA of the CDR3: TGCAGTGCTAGCGCCCAGCGGGGAGGCAAAATCACAGATACGCAGTATTTT. It specifies CSASAQRGGKITDTQYF.

The chain carries TRBV30 and TRBJ2-1; D might be TRBD2 (5 bases). The CDR3 loop spans 13 amino acids. V lost 3 bases to trimming and J lost 2 bases, with 8 bases between them. Germline assignment: CDR1 GTSNPN and CDR2 SVGIG (reference sequence). Here the CDR3 reads CAWSPSTYNEQFF. The CDR3 DNA reads TGTGCCTGGAGCCCTAGCACCTACAATGAGCAGTTCTTC.

V and J are TRBV12-5 and TRBJ2-5, with 8 positions matching TRBD1. V trimming: 6 bases; J trimming: 5 bases; junction bases outside the gene matches: 5. Germline V gene sequence: CDR1 LGHNT, CDR2 FRNRAP. The CDR3 sequence is 13 residues long. The CDR3 DNA follows: TGTGCTAGTGGGACAGGGGTCAGGGAGACCCAGTACTTC. Amino acid sequence: CASGTGVRETQYF.